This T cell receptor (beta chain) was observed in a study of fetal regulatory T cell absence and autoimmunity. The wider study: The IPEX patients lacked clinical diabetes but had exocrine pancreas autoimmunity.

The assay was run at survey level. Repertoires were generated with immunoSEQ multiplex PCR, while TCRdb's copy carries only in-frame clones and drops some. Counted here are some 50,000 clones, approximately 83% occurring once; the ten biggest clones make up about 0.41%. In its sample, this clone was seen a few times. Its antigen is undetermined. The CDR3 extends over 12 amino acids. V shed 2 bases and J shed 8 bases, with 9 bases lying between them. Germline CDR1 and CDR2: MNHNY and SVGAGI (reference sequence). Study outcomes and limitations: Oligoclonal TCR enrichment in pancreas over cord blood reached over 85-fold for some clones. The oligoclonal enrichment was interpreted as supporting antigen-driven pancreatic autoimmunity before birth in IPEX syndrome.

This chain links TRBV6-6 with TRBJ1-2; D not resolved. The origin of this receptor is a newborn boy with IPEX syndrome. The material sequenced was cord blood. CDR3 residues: CASSYIQAGYTF. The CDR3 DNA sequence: TGTGCCAGCAGTTACATCCAGGCCGGCTACACCTTC.